The next 14 T cell receptor beta chains were all read from a single sample in a study of T-cell memory formation after mild COVID-19 (dated by TCRdb to the early 2020s). To prepare the library, 5' RACE was applied. The run used an Illumina NovaSeq 6000. TCRdb reran the public reads through fastp at Q25 and MiXCR, keeping productive beta chains. Records with the same CDR3 protein are collapsed into one entry carrying the most frequent genes and DNA. This sample comprises hundreds of thousands of distinct CDR3 sequences, approximately 19% of them detected only once. Roughly 20% of the sample is in the top ten clones. The specimen was PBMCs or a T cell subset sorted from them (not recorded which). The receptor source for this set is a man between 18 and 35 years old who had mild COVID-19 (a few samples of this study predate the infection). The sample titles of this study are shuffled in the database, so cell type and time point are left out; the donor was told from shared clones.

Only a few counts were recorded for this clonotype. V gene TRBV5-1 combines with J gene TRBJ2-2, with 10 bases aligning to TRBD1. The ends lost 3 bases at V and 7 bases at J; junction bases unmatched: 6. Germline lookup yields CDR1 SGHRS and CDR2 YFSETQ. The CDR3 totals 15 residues. DNA for the CDR3: TGCGCCAGCAGCTGGAGACAGGGGGCGAACGGGGAGCTGTTTTTT. Translated: CASSWRQGANGELFF.

The J gene is TRBJ1-2, the V gene TRBV4-1; D remains ambiguous. The V gene's germline CDR1 is MGHRA and CDR2 YSYEKL. Deletions cut 0 bases from V and 6 bases from J, with 17 bases between. CDR3 size: 16 residues. DNA of the CDR3: TGCGCCAGCAGCCAAGATCCGTCCGGGAACAGCCATGGCTACACCTTC. This translates into CASSQDPSGNSHGYTF.

This chain joins TRBV27 and TRBJ1-1; D remains unclear. The CDR3 extends over 15 amino acids. From germline, CDR1 is MNHEY and CDR2 SMNVEV (reference sequence). Trimming left V 8 bases short and J 0 bases short, with 16 bases between. CDR3: CASAQMDGMNTEAFF. CDR3 DNA sequence: TGTGCCAGCGCACAAATGGACGGCATGAACACTGAAGCTTTCTTT.

The chain is built from TRBV10-3 and TRBJ1-2; TRBD1 matches at 8 bases. CDR1 ENHRY and CDR2 SYGVKD come from the germline V gene. CDR3 size: 15 residues. The V gene end was trimmed by 0 bases and the J gene end by 7 bases; junction bases not matched to a gene: 7. CDR3 nucleotides: TGTGCCATCAGTGAGTCCGGACAGGGTGCTTCTGGCTACACCTTC. It specifies CAISESGQGASGYTF.

This clonotype has just a few counts. V gene TRBV5-4 combines with J gene TRBJ2-3; the D is unclear. V lost 7 bases and J 3 bases, leaving 12 bases between the germline ends. The V gene's germline CDR1 is SGHNT and CDR2 YYREEE (reference sequence). The CDR3 consists of 13 residues. The CDR3 reads CASRSTRTDTQYF. The CDR3 DNA reads TGTGCCAGCCGCTCCACAAGAACAGATACGCAGTATTTT.

The chain joins TRBV20-1 to TRBJ2-3; TRBD2 matches at 10 bases. Germline V gives CDR1 DFQATT, CDR2 SNEGSKA (reference sequence). The trim removed 5 bases at V and 1 base at J, leaving 9 bases unmatched. The CDR3 spans 16 residues. The CDR3 DNA reads as TGCAGTGCTTGCCCCCTTACTAGCGGGGGCACAGATACGCAGTATTTT. It codes for CSACPLTSGGTDTQYF.

CDR3 sequence (DNA): TGCGCCAGCAGCTTGGGGCAGGGGGCCGCAGATACGCAGTATTTT. This translates into CASSLGQGAADTQYF. This chain connects TRBV5-1 to TRBJ2-3, with 8 bases fitting TRBD1. The CDR3 sequence is 15 residues long. Germline V gene sequence: CDR1 SGHRS, CDR2 YFSETQ. Germline trimming cut 0 bases from V and 4 bases from J; bases unmatched to any gene: 4. The complete variable domain, with remaining parts taken from reference TRBV5-1 and TRBJ2-3, reads KAGVTQTPRYLIKTRGQQVTLSCSPISGHRSVSWYQQTPGQGLQFLFEYFSETQRNKGNFPGRFSGRQFSNSRSEMNVSTLELGDSALYLCASSLGQGAADTQYFGPGTRLTVL.

The chain employs TRBV11-2 and TRBJ2-5; 10 positions match TRBD1. The trim removed 5 bases at V and 6 bases at J, leaving 9 bases unmatched. Germline CDR1 and CDR2: SGHAT and FQNNGV. This CDR3 has 15 residues. CDR3 DNA sequence: TGTGCCAGCAGCATACAGACAGGGGGCTTACAGACCCAGTACTTC. Amino acid sequence: CASSIQTGGLQTQYF.

The chain uses TRBV28 and TRBJ1-2; D not certain. The CDR3 contains 12 residues. The germline V and J ends were trimmed by 10 bases and 8 bases, with 17 bases remaining between them. Looked up from germline, CDR1 is MDHEN and CDR2 is SYDVKM. CDR3 in amino acids: CATRILWEGYTF. DNA of the CDR3: TGTGCCACCAGGATATTATGGGAAGGCTACACCTTC.

The V call is TRBV4-1, the J call TRBJ2-3; no clear D gene. CDR1 MGHRA and CDR2 YSYEKL come from the germline V gene. V gave up 0 bases and J gave up 1 base, with 17 bases separating them. The CDR3 totals 18 residues. DNA for the CDR3: TGCGCCAGCAGCCAAGATCGGGCATCCAGAACTCGCACAGATACGCAGTATTTT. Amino acid sequence: CASSQDRASRTRTDTQYF.

This clonotype was counted between two and nine times. This chain joins TRBV20-1 and TRBJ1-1; 8 nucleotides match TRBD1. The CDR3 totals 14 residues. Germline V lookup: CDR1 DFQATT, CDR2 SNEGSKA (reference sequence). V lost 5 bases and J lost 1; bases outside the gene matches: 6. The CDR3 coding sequence is TGCAGTGCTGATACCGGGACAGGGAACACTGAAGCTTTCTTT. Amino acid sequence: CSADTGTGNTEAFF.

This clonotype was counted between two and nine times. The chain carries TRBV28 and TRBJ1-2; the D gene is possibly TRBD1 (5 bases). CDR1 and CDR2 (germline): MDHEN, SYDVKM. CDR3 length: 15 amino acids. V was shortened by 3 bases and J by 3 bases, with 14 bases between the two germline ends. CDR3 sequence reads: CASSFGQGLDYGYTF. In DNA, the CDR3 is TGTGCCAGCAGTTTTGGGCAGGGCCTCGACTATGGCTACACCTTC.

This clonotype was seen at least ten times. The rearrangement links TRBV12-3 or TRBV12-4 to TRBJ1-1; D is possibly TRBD1 (6 bases). The CDR3 loop spans 15 amino acids. Trimming cost V 4 bases and J 1 base, with 13 bases left between them. The CDR3 protein is CASSSHRATNTEAFF. CDR3 nucleotides: TGTGCCAGCAGTTCCCACAGGGCCACGAACACTGAAGCTTTCTTT.

Ten or more counts support this clonotype. Its ends do not fully match the called genes, so a read error is possible. The V call is TRBV7-2, the J call TRBJ2-5; D could derive from TRBD1 or TRBD2 (5 bases each). Per germline, CDR1 SGHTA and CDR2 FQGNSA. This CDR3 region has 14 residues. The CDR3 sequence: CASSLAGAQETQYF. In DNA, the CDR3 is TGCGCCAGCAGCTTGGCCGGGGCACAAGAGACCCAGTACTTC.